This TCR beta chain was recovered during a study of follicular helper T cells after annual influenza vaccination. Points from the study as a whole: Rare clonotypes were missed; only about 10-22% of cells gave TCRB. Plasmablast frequency change correlated with clonality change in ICOS+CD38+ cTfh.

As for this clone: The antigen is unknown.

Time point defined: 2015-2016 season, pre-vaccination. TCRB sequencing was done at Survey resolution level. Assay: immunoSEQ multiplex PCR; the TCRdb copy retains only in-frame clones and omits some. The table has 9,300 or so clones, roughly four fifths seen once. Here the sequenced sample was CXCR5+ CD38- circulating T follicular helper cells from blood, taken on the day of influenza vaccination. The subset denotes: circulating Tfh, non-naive CD4+CXCR5+PD-1+ (ICOS+CD38+ or ICOS-CD38-). The receptor comes from an adult who received the influenza vaccine.

CDR3 nucleotides: TGCGCCAGCAGTGCCGAGGGGGCTCGGGGCTACACCTTC. This gives the protein CASSAEGARGYTF. The genes are TRBV10-1 and TRBJ1-2; 7 positions match TRBD1. The germline V gene encodes CDR1 WNHNN and CDR2 SYGVQD (reference sequence). The V gene end was trimmed by 4 bases and the J gene end by 8 bases; junction bases not matched to a gene: 7. The CDR3 sequence is 13 residues long.